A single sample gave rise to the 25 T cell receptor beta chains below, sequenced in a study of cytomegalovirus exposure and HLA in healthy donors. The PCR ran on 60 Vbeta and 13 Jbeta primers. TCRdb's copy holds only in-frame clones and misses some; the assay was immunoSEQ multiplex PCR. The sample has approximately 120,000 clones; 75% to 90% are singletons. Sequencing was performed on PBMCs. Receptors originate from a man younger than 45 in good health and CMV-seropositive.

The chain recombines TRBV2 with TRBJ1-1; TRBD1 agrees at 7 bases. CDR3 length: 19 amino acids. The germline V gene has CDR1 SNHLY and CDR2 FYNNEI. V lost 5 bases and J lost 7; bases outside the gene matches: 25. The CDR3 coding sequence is TGTGCCAGCAGTCTTATTCCGGGACAGAGGTACGGAGCGACTATTGAAGCTTTCTTT. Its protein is CASSLIPGQRYGATIEAFF.

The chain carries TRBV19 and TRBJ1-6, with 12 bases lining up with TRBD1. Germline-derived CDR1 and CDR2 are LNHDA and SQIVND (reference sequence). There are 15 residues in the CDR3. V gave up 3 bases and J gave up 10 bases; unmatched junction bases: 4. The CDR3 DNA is TGTGCCAGTAGTATGGGACAGGGGGCTGAATCACCCCTCCACTTT. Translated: CASSMGQGAESPLHF.

Here the CDR3 DNA reads TGTGCCAGCAGAACCGCTGGACTGATGGGCAATCAGCCCCAGCATTTT. The encoded protein is CASRTAGLMGNQPQHF. This sequence joins TRBV27 and TRBJ1-5, with no clear D. The CDR3 covers 16 residues. Germline lookup yields CDR1 MNHEY and CDR2 SMNVEV (reference sequence). Trimming took 6 bases from V and 2 from J, leaving 17 bases between them.

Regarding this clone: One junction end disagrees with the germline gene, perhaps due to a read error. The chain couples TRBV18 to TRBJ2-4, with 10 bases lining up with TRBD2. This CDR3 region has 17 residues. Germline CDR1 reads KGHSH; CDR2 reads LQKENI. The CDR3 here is CASSPSSGGERKNSQYF. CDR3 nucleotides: TGTGCCAGCTCACCATCCAGCGGGGGGGAACGCAAAAACAGTCAGTACTTC. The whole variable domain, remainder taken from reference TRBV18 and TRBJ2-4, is NAGVMQNPRHLVRRRGQEARLRCSPMKGHSHVYWYRQLPEEGLKFMVYLQKENIIDESGMPKERFSAEFPKEGPSILRIQQVVRGDSAAYFCASSPSSGGERKNSQYFGAGTRLSVL.

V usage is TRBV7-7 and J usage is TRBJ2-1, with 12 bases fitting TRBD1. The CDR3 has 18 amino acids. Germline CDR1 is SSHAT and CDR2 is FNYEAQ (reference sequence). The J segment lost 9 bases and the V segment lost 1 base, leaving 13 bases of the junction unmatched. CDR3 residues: CASSLGGRRDRGQGEQFF. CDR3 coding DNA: TGTGCCAGCAGCTTAGGGGGTCGGCGGGACAGGGGGCAAGGTGAGCAGTTCTTC.

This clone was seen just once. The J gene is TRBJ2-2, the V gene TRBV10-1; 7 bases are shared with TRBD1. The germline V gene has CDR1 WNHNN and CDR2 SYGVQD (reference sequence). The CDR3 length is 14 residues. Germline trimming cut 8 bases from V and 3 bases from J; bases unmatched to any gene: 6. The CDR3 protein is CASGEGGDTGELFF. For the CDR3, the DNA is TGCGCCAGCGGGGAAGGGGGCGACACCGGGGAGCTGTTTTTT.

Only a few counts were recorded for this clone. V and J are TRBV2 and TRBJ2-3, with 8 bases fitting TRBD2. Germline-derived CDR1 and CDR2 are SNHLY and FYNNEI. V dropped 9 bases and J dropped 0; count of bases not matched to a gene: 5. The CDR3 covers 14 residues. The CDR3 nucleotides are TGTGCCAGGGTGCGGGGGGCCAGCACAGATACGCAGTATTTT. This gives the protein CARVRGASTDTQYF.

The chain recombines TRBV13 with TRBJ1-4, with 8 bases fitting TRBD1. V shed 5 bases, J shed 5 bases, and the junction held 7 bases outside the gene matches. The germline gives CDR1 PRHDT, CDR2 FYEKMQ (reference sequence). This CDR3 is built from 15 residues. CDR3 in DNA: TGTGCCAGCAGCCCACACAGGGGGGGGAATGAAAAACTGTTTTTT. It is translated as CASSPHRGGNEKLFF.

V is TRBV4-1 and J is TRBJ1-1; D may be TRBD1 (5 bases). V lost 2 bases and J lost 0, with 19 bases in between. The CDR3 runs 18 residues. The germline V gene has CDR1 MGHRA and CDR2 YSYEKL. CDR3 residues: CASSQILVRGHMNTEAFF. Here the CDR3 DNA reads TGCGCCAGCAGCCAAATTCTCGTAAGGGGCCATATGAACACTGAAGCTTTCTTT.

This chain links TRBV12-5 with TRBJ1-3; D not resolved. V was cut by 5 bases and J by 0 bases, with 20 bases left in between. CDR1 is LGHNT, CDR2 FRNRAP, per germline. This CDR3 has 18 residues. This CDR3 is CASGTGFGQTSSGNTIYF. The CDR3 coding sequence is TGTGCTAGTGGTACCGGGTTCGGGCAGACTAGCTCTGGAAACACCATATATTTT.

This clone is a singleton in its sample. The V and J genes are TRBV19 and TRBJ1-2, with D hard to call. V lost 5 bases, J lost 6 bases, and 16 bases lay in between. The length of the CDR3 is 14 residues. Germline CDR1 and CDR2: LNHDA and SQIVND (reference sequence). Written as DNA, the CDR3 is TGTGCCAGTAGTCGAGAACCGGGAAGCAATGGCTACACCTTC. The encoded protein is CASSREPGSNGYTF. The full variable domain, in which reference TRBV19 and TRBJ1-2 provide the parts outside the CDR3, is DGGITQSPKYLFRKEGQNVTLSCEQNLNHDAMYWYRQDPGQGLRLIYYSQIVNDFQKGDIAEGYSVSREKKESFPLTVTSAQKNPTAFYLCASSREPGSNGYTFGSGTRLTVV.

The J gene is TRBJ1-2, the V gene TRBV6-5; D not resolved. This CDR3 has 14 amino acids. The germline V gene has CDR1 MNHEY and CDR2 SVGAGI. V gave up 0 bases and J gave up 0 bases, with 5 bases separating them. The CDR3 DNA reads TGTGCCAGCAGTTACTCAGCCACTAACTATGGCTACACCTTC. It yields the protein CASSYSATNYGYTF.

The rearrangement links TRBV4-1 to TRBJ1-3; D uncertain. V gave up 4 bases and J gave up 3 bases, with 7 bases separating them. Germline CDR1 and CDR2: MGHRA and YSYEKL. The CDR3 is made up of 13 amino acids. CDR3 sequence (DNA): TGCGCCAGCAGCCCACTTCTTGGAAACACCATATATTTT. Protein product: CASSPLLGNTIYF.

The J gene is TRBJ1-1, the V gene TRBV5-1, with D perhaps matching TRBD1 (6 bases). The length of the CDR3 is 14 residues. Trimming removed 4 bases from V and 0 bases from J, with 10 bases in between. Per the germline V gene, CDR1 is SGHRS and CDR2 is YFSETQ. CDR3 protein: CASSTGTLNTEAFF. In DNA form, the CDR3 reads TGCGCCAGCAGCACAGGGACACTGAACACTGAAGCTTTCTTT.

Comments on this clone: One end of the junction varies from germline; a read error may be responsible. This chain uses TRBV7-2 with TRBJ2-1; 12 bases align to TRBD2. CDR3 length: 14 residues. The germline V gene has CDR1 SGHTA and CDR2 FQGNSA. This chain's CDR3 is CASSLAGGLDEQFF. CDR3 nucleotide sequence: TGTGCCAGCAGCCTAGCGGGGGGGTTGGATGAGCAGTTCTTC.

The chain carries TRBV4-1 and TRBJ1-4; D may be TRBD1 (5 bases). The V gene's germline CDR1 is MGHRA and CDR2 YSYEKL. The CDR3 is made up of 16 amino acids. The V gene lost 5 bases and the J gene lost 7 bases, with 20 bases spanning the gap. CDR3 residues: CASSSTGNRLGEKLFF. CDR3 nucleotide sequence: TGCGCCAGCAGCTCTACTGGCAACAGGTTAGGTGAAAAACTGTTTTTT.

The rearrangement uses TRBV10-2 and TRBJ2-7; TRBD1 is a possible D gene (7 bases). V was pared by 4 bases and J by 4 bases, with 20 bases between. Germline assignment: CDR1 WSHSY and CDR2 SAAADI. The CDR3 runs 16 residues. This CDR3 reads CASSAQTGRSGYEQYF. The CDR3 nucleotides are TGCGCCAGCAGTGCGCAGACAGGGCGGAGCGGGTACGAGCAGTACTTC.

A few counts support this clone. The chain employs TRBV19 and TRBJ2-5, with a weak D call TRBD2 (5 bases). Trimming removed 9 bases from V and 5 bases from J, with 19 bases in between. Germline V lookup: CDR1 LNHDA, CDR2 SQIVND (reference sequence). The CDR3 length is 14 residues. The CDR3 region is CASRGPQRRETQYF. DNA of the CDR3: TGTGCCAGCCGCGGCCCTCAGCGGAGGGAGACCCAGTACTTC.

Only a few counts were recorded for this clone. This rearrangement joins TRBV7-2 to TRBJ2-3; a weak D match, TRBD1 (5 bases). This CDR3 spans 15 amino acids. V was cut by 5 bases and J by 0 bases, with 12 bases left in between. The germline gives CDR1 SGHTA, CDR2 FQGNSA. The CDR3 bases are TGTGCCAGCAGCGTAGGACAAGTTAGCACAGATACGCAGTATTTT. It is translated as CASSVGQVSTDTQYF.

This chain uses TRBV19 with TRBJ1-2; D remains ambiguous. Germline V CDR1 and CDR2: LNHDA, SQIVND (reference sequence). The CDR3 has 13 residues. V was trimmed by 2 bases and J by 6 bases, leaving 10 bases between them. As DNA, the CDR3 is TGTGCCAGTAGTATACGAGGGCCCGATGGCTACACCTTC. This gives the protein CASSIRGPDGYTF. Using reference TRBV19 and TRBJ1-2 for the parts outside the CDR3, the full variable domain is DGGITQSPKYLFRKEGQNVTLSCEQNLNHDAMYWYRQDPGQGLRLIYYSQIVNDFQKGDIAEGYSVSREKKESFPLTVTSAQKNPTAFYLCASSIRGPDGYTFGSGTRLTVV.

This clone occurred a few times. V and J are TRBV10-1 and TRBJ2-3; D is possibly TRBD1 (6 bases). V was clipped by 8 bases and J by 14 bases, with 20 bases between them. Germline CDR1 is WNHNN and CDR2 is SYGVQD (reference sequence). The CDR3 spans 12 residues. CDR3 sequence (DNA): TGCGCCAGCCCCCGCGGGCAGGGGAGAATGTATTTT. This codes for CASPRGQGRMYF.

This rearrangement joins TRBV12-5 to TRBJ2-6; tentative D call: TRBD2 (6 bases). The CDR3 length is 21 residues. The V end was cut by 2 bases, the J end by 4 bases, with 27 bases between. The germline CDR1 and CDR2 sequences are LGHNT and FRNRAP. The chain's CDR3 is CASGLLTAIHGGISGANVLTF. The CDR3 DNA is TGTGCTAGTGGTTTGTTAACCGCAATCCATGGGGGGATTTCCGGGGCCAACGTCCTGACTTTC.

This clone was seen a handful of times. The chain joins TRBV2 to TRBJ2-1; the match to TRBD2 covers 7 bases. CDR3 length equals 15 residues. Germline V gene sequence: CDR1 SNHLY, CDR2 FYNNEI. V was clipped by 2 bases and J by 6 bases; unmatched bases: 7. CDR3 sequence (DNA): TGTGCCAGCAGTGAACTAACTGGGGGGGGCAATGAGCAGTTCTTC. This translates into CASSELTGGGNEQFF. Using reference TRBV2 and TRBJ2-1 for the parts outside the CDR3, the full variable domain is EPEVTQTPSHQVTQMGQEVILRCVPISNHLYFYWYRQILGQKVEFLVSFYNNEISEKSEIFDDQFSVERPDGSNFTLKIRSTKLEDSAMYFCASSELTGGGNEQFFGPGTRLTVL.

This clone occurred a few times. The CDR3: CASSLSPGSRTEAFF. The CDR3 nucleotides are TGTGCCAGCAGTTTATCGCCAGGTTCAAGGACTGAAGCTTTCTTT. V gene TRBV27 combines with J gene TRBJ1-1; D unresolved. Germline-derived CDR1 and CDR2 are MNHEY and SMNVEV (reference sequence). This CDR3 is built from 15 residues. Trimming pared 0 bases from V and 5 bases from J, leaving 13 bases between.

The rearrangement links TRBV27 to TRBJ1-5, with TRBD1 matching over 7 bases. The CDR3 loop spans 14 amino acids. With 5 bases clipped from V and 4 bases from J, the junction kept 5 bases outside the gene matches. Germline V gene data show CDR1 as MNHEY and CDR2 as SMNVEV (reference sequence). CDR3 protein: CASSRGQPNQPQHF. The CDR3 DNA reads TGTGCCAGCAGTCGGGGACAGCCTAATCAGCCCCAGCATTTT.